This is a list of T cell receptor beta chains from one sample in a study of CD8+ T cells in alopecia areata. The method was immunoSEQ multiplex PCR; TCRdb's version includes in-frame clones alone and lacks a portion of them. There are 150,000 or so clones in the sample; about 60% occur only once, and about 4.5% lies in the top ten. Material for sequencing was CD4+ T cells sorted from blood. These receptors were obtained from a human donor in good health. The CDR3 runs from the conserved cysteine through the conserved F or W. The order of the fields is clone size, V gene, J gene, D gene, CDR3 DNA, CDR3 protein. D genes are given only for firm matches. Clone size is not always given. Where it is, it says once, few, many or a class for expanded clones.

>.|TRBV29-1|TRBJ1-2|TRBD1
TGCAGCGTTGAAGATTGGGACCGGGACAGACACTATGGCTACACCTTC
CSVEDWDRDRHYGYTF
>few|TRBV4-1|TRBJ1-5|.
TGCGCCAGCAGCCAACACAGGGACAATCAGCCCCAGCATTTT
CASSQHRDNQPQHF
>.|TRBV29-1|TRBJ1-5|.
TGCAGCGCCCGGACAGCGCTCAATCAGCCCCAGCATTTT
CSARTALNQPQHF
>.|TRBV29-1|TRBJ2-2|TRBD2
TGCAGCGTTGAAAAGCGGGAGCTGGGCGGGGAGCTGTTTTTT
CSVEKRELGGELFF
>.|TRBV5-1|TRBJ2-1|.
TGCGCCAGCAGCCCCGGGGAGAGTAGTCAGGGTGAGCAGTTCTTC
CASSPGESSQGEQFF
>.|TRBV5-1|TRBJ2-1|.
TGCGCCAGCAGCTTGAGTTCGGGCCCCGGGTTCTTC
CASSLSSGPGFF
>few|TRBV29-1|TRBJ2-7|.
TGCAGCGTTAAACAGTCCTACGAGCAGTACTTC
CSVKQSYEQYF
>.|TRBV29-1|TRBJ2-1|TRBD1
TGCAGCGCTTCGGGACAGGGATTTGAGCAGTTCTTC
CSASGQGFEQFF
>.|TRBV5-1|TRBJ2-2|.
TGCGCCAGCAGCTTTCGGACCTCGGGCACCGGGGAGCTGTTTTTT
CASSFRTSGTGELFF
>.|TRBV6-1|TRBJ2-6|.
TGTGCCAGCTCAGGTTACTCTGGGGCCAACGTCCTGACTTTC
CASSGYSGANVLTF
>.|TRBV28|TRBJ1-2|TRBD1
TGTGCCAGCAGCCCCGCATCGCAGGGGGTGTCGGGCTACACCTTC
CASSPASQGVSGYTF
>.|TRBV28|TRBJ2-7|TRBD2
TGTGCCAGGAGGCGGGAGGACTACGAGCAGTACTTC
CARRREDYEQYF
>few|TRBV29-1|TRBJ2-3|.
TGCAGCGTGGGGGCGGGAGAGGAAGATACGCAGTATTTT
CSVGAGEEDTQYF
>few|TRBV21-1|TRBJ2-7|.
TGTGCCGACTCCTCCAGGGGGCAGGAGCAGTACTTC
CADSSRGQEQYF
>few|TRBV29-1|TRBJ2-5|.
TGCAGCGTTGAAGAGGTATCCGGCCTCCGTGGAGAGACCCAGTACTTC
CSVEEVSGLRGETQYF
>.|TRBV28|TRBJ2-5|.
TGTGCCAGCAGTTTAAGGGGCAGGGGCGAGACCCAGTACTTC
CASSLRGRGETQYF
>.|TRBV5-1|TRBJ2-7|.
TGCGCCAGCAGGGTTAGATACGGGGGCTACGAGCAGTACTTC
CASRVRYGGYEQYF
>.|TRBV7-6|TRBJ2-7|.
TGTGCCAGCAGCGTACCTTTAGGAGAGCAGTACTTC
CASSVPLGEQYF
>.|TRBV9|TRBJ2-5|.
TGTGCCAGCAGCCCGAGAGGGACTTCACAAGAGACCCAGTACTTC
CASSPRGTSQETQYF
>few|TRBV29-1|TRBJ2-7|.
TGCAGCGTTGAAGATAGGCAGGGGCTCATCTTC
CSVEDRQGLIF
>few|TRBV2|TRBJ2-5|.
TGTGCCAGCAGTGAAGCGCACAGGACAACGGAGACCCAGTACTTC
CASSEAHRTTETQYF
>few|TRBV2|TRBJ2-1|.
TGTGCCAGCAGTGGATTTTATGAGCAGTTCTTC
CASSGFYEQFF
>few|TRBV10-1|TRBJ2-2|TRBD2
TGCGCCAGCAGTGATTCTAGCGGATCCATGACAAACACCGGGGAGCTGTTTTTT
CASSDSSGSMTNTGELFF
>once|TRBV7-7|TRBJ2-5|.
TGTGCTAGCAGCCCTAACTTGGGCACGGGGGAGACCCAGTACTTC
CASSPNLGTGETQYF
>.|TRBV23-1|TRBJ1-5|.
TGCGCCAGCAATGGGAGGGGGGATCAGCCCCAGCATTTT
CASNGRGDQPQHF
>.|TRBV6-1|TRBJ2-7|TRBD2
TGTGCCAGCAGCAAGCGGGGAATCTACGAGCAGTACTTC
CASSKRGIYEQYF
>.|TRBV29-1|TRBJ2-7|.
TGCAGCGTGGGGACCTCTCGGAACGAGCAGTACTTC
CSVGTSRNEQYF
>.|TRBV29-1|TRBJ1-1|TRBD1
TGCAGCGCAAGGGACAGGGCTAGCACTGAAGCTTTCTTT
CSARDRASTEAFF
>.|TRBV29-1|TRBJ2-7|TRBD2
TGCAGCCCCCAGGGTGATAGCGGGAGTATGGGCTACGAGCAGTACTTC
CSPQGDSGSMGYEQYF
>.|TRBV11-1|TRBJ2-5|TRBD2
TGTGCCAGCAGCTATAGCGGGAGCCAGGAAGAGACCCAGTACTTC
CASSYSGSQEETQYF
>.|TRBV2|TRBJ2-5|TRBD2
TGTGCCAGCAGTGAACAAGGAGTAGCGGGAGAGACCCAGTACTTC
CASSEQGVAGETQYF
>.|TRBV2|TRBJ2-1|.
TGTGCCAGCAGTGAACAGGGTATGAATGAGCAGTTCTTC
CASSEQGMNEQFF
>.|TRBV7-9|TRBJ2-5|TRBD2
TGTGCCAGCAGCTTGGCGGGAGGGGGAGAGACCCAGTACTTC
CASSLAGGGETQYF
>.|TRBV28|TRBJ1-4|.
TGTGCCAGCAGTTTCGGGGCAACTAATGAAAAACTGTTTTTT
CASSFGATNEKLFF
>.|TRBV30|TRBJ1-5|.
TGTGCCTGGAGTAAATCGGGATTTAATCAGCCCCAGCATTTT
CAWSKSGFNQPQHF
>.|TRBV14|TRBJ1-1|.
TGTGCCAGCAGCCAGAAGAACACTGAAGCTTTCTTT
CASSQKNTEAFF
>.|TRBV2|TRBJ2-3|.
TGTGCCAGCAGGAAGACGGAGAGCACAGATACGCAGTATTTT
CASRKTESTDTQYF
>.|TRBV7-8|TRBJ2-1|TRBD2
TGTGCCAGCAGTAACAGCGGGAGCTTTAATGAGCAGTTCTTC
CASSNSGSFNEQFF
>few|TRBV6-6|TRBJ2-2|.
TGTGCCAGCAGTCAACCCGCCGGGGAGCTGTTTTTT
CASSQPAGELFF
>.|TRBV7-6|TRBJ1-2|.
TGTGCCAGCAGCTTAGGATCAGGGGTCCGCTATGGCTACACCTTC
CASSLGSGVRYGYTF
>.|TRBV6-5|TRBJ1-5|.
TGTGCCAGCAGTTATACGGGCAATCAGCCCCAGCATTTT
CASSYTGNQPQHF
>.|TRBV5-1|TRBJ2-1|.
TGCGCCAGCAGCTTTGGGCAGGGGAGTCTCAATGAGCAGTTCTTC
CASSFGQGSLNEQFF